One and the same sample provided the 3 T cell receptor beta chains below, sequenced in a study of OX40 agonist ivuxolimab in advanced cancers. This table comes from immunoSEQ multiplex PCR, and its TCRdb copy is limited to in-frame clones, with some not included. Of about 78,000 clones listed, roughly 92% were seen once; the top ten hold under 3.5%. Sequenced material: CD4+ or CD8+ T cells sorted from blood, taken in a trial of the OX40 agonist ivuxolimab. Every receptor here comes from an adult with an advanced solid tumor such as melanoma, head and neck, liver or kidney cancer.

The chain recombines TRBV5-6 with TRBJ1-3; D uncertain. CDR3 size: 16 residues. V was cut by 0 bases and J by 0 bases, with 10 bases left in between. Per germline, CDR1 SGHDT and CDR2 YYEEEE. CDR3 loop: CASSLDGRNSGNTIYF. Here the CDR3 DNA reads TGTGCCAGCAGCTTGGACGGTCGGAACTCTGGAAACACCATATATTTT. Variable domain in full (rest from reference TRBV5-6 and TRBJ1-3): DAGVTQSPTHLIKTRGQQVTLRCSPKSGHDTVSWYQQALGQGPQFIFQYYEEEERQRGNFPDRFSGHQFPNYSSELNVNALLLGDSALYLCASSLDGRNSGNTIYFGEGSWLTVV.

This chain uses TRBV4-2 with TRBJ1-1, with D maybe TRBD1 (6 bases). V was trimmed by 4 bases and J by 2 bases, leaving 20 bases between them. CDR3 length: 17 amino acids. Germline V CDR1 and CDR2: LGHNA, YNFKEQ. DNA of the CDR3: TGTGCCAGCAGCCTTGTTGCGGACAGCTTTAGTAACACTGAAGCTTTCTTT. Its protein is CASSLVADSFSNTEAFF.

The chain uses TRBV12-5 and TRBJ2-5; weak D call: TRBD1 (5 bases). Germline CDR1 reads LGHNT; CDR2 reads FRNRAP. Trimming took 4 bases from V and 5 from J, leaving 11 bases between them. The CDR3 has 13 amino acids. This chain's CDR3 is CASGSSGSETQYF. CDR3 coding DNA: TGTGCTAGTGGTTCCTCAGGGTCGGAGACCCAGTACTTC.